This entry features one TCR beta chain sequence. No antigen is known for it. In replicate PCRs of sorted subsets, approximately 210 ng DNA, roughly 27,000 T cell genomes, was used. Clones were sequenced by immunoSEQ multiplex PCR, and TCRdb holds only the in-frame ones, with some missing. Among some 2 million clones listed, about 95% were seen once. The data derive from a study of shared clonotypes between healthy human individuals. Study findings and constraints: Relative to memory subsets, naive subsets generally showed larger estimated richness. Relative to their counterparts shared across all four donors, non-shared clonotypes exhibited diminished generation probabilities.

Naive CD8 cells, CD45RO-negative and positively selected for CCR7, excluded terminally differentiated effector memory CD45RA+ cells. The TCR sequence derives from a man aged 18 to 30 in good health. The sample comprised naive CD8+ T cells sorted from blood.

The CDR3 DNA sequence: TGTGCCAGCAGCGTAAGTGAATCAGGCGGAGTACAAGATGAGCAGTTCTTC. This sequence encodes CASSVSESGGVQDEQFF. The rearrangement uses TRBV9 and TRBJ2-1; no reliable D call. CDR1 and CDR2 from the germline V gene are SGDLS and YYNGEE. Trimming left V 1 base short and J 8 bases short, with 22 bases between. The length of the CDR3 is 17 residues.